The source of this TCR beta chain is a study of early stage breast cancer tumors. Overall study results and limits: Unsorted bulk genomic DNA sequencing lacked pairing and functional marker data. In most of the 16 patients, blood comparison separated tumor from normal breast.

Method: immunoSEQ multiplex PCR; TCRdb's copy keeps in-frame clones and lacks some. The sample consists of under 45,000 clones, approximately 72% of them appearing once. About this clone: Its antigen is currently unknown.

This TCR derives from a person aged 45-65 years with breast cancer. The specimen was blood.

CDR3 sequence: CASRSSGTTYGYTF. CDR3 sequence (DNA): TGTGCCAGCAGATCGTCCGGGACAACCTATGGCTACACCTTC. The chain uses TRBV2 and TRBJ1-2, with D possibly TRBD1 on 6 matching bases. The V gene lost 6 bases and the J gene lost 4 bases, with 15 bases spanning the gap. The CDR3 contains 14 residues. Per germline, CDR1 SNHLY and CDR2 FYNNEI.